The entry below describes one T cell receptor beta chain. The antigen remains undetermined. The primer mix had 60 Vbeta and 13 Jbeta primers. Libraries were prepared by immunoSEQ multiplex PCR; TCRdb keeps only in-frame clonotypes and omits some of them. Of around 150,000 clones in the sample, about a tenth are singletons; the top ten hold around 1.9%. The data stem from a study of cytomegalovirus exposure and HLA in healthy donors. Regarding the study as a whole: The likely origin of a cluster of highly shared sequence variants was a sequencing artifact. Some V segments (TRBV6-2 and TRBV6-3 among them) were excluded as indistinguishable. In a later analysis, several top co-occurrence clusters appeared linked to parvovirus B19, influenza, CMV and Epstein-Barr virus. A later analysis showed HLA-associated TCR beta chains outstripping equally common others in clonal expansion.

CDR3 length: 18 residues. With 1 base clipped from V and 6 bases from J, the junction kept 13 bases outside the gene matches. Germline V gene lookup returns CDR1 MDHEN and CDR2 SYDVKM. Sequenced: PBMCs. This TCR was sampled from a male donor in good health and CMV-seronegative. This rearrangement joins TRBV28 to TRBJ2-2, with 8 bases that match TRBD2. The CDR3 loop is CASSLSLFQAGEAGELFF. The CDR3 region has the DNA TGTGCCAGCAGTTTATCCCTATTTCAAGCGGGAGAGGCCGGGGAGCTGTTTTTT.